The sequence of this TCR beta chain was determined in a study of cytomegalovirus exposure and HLA in healthy donors (dated by TCRdb to 2015 to 2018). As for the study more broadly: According to an earlier analysis of several hundred of the donors, 150 million to 200 million T cells yielded 90 million to 140 million unique TCR beta sequences and approximately 280 Gb of sequence data. To predict cytomegalovirus infection status, the study brought together high-throughput TCR immunosequencing, statistical association of individual TCRs with disease status, and machine learning. In a later analysis, previously published TCR beta repertoires from hundreds of donors were re-analyzed and high-resolution HLA genotyping was added so that TCR occurrence patterns could be studied. Alongside the repertoire data, information on donor age, sex, ethnicity and CMV serostatus was compiled. The number of donors typed differed by locus, with roughly 629-640 for A, B, C, DRB1 and DQB1, roughly 520 for DQA1, approximately 580 for DPA1, and around 450 for DPB1. The genetic ancestry cluster associated with self-reported Caucasian donors included roughly four fifths of the 398 genotyped donors. In addition to the first cohort of several hundred subjects, a separate validation cohort of around 110 different subjects was used. Four to six DR-DQ haplotypes were handled as single units for association and clustering, since linkage in the cohort was strong. All discovery cohort repertoires had been generated using a single sequencing platform. The study used immunosequencing to profile the T cell repertoires of more than 650 subjects and linked those repertoires to cytomegalovirus serostatus. HLA typing covered class I and class II loci at four-digit resolution. Approximately 300 gigabases of sequencing data and around 80 million unique TCR sequences made up an early release that covered several hundred HLA-typed donors. The study was designed to test whether signatures of past pathogen exposure could be identified by cataloging public T cell receptors. A later genetic analysis took genome-wide SNP genotypes for 398 of the 666 donors and used that subset as a discovery cohort. Rather than drawing on any new phenotypic data, the later analysis identified candidate immune exposures from TCR beta sequences and the way those sequences occurred across donors. Among around 400 genotyped donors of the cohort, an average of approximately 240,000 unique TCR beta nucleotide sequences were sequenced per donor, roughly 20% of them non-productive. To decide whether each TCR beta V gene segment behaved as functional or pseudogenic, an earlier analysis of approximately 620 of the donors relied on high-throughput TCR beta sequencing. What the study reported, not specific to this receptor: CMV serostatus was the only immune exposure information available for the cohort. According to the authors, the approach could potentially be generalized to other disease states and immunological phenotypes. In a later analysis, some 18,000 TCR beta sequences were associated with specific HLA alleles at a false discovery rate of 0.05. A further reported finding was that TCR beta sequences accurately predicted the HLA-A and HLA-B alleles for most subjects in the first cohort. In the study, 150 to 200 TCR beta chains were listed as associated with cytomegalovirus. A later analysis found that TCR association rates varied across HLA loci, with DRB1 alleles showing the most associated TCRs and HLA-C alleles the fewest. Compared with equally common non-associated chains, HLA-associated TCR beta chains in a later analysis were more clonally expanded and had lower generation probabilities. Most TCR sequences were observed very rarely across donors, whereas some public TCRs were present in many individuals. Sequencing depth was assumed to be roughly uniform across donors in the presence/absence analyses, though that assumption may not hold. The earlier analysis of approximately 590 of the donors excluded some 16 rarely observed V segments, including chromosome 9 orphons, because counts were too low. HLA typing was unavailable for some donors at each locus, so association tests used only the typed subset. This cohort had only TCR beta chains sequenced, and the lack of alpha or paired-chain data limited which features could be detected. In vitro tests confirmed that a few of the cytomegalovirus-associated TCR beta chains recognize cytomegalovirus antigens. An earlier analysis of approximately 590 of the donors showed that most TCR beta V segments appeared in productive rearrangements either about 87% or about 30% of the time, which broadly matched IMGT annotations. Assigning TCR associations to individual alleles was difficult when HLA alleles, especially DR and DQ, strongly co-occurred. According to a later analysis, parvovirus B19, influenza, CMV and Epstein-Barr virus appeared linked to several top co-occurrence clusters. Correlated functional status among segregating V segments might be attributable to linkage disequilibrium, but an unknown experimental factor could not be ruled out. A later genetic analysis reported fewer N-insertions in productive TCRs among donors in an Asian-associated ancestry cluster than the roughly 670-donor mean. Some IMGT-functional V segments, including TRBV6-2 and TRBV6-3, could not be told apart with the 87-base-pair reads, so those segments were excluded. The sequencing pipeline was judged likely to have produced a cluster of highly shared sequence variants as a technical artifact. Most CMV-associated TCR beta chains appeared to be HLA-restricted in a later analysis, and the HLA associations seemed to be driven largely by CMV exposure. V-gene and J-gene trimming of TCR beta chains was associated with a missense DCLRE1C variant in a later genetic analysis, and the association was replicated in an independent cohort. Cytomegalovirus status was reported to be diagnosed by the classifier with high specificity and sensitivity in both the original and validation cohorts.

The library was generated by the immunoSEQ multiplex PCR assay. The multiplex PCR relied on a mix of 60 forward primers for TCR Vbeta segments and 13 reverse primers for TCR Jbeta segments. A multiplex PCR assay on genomic DNA amplified the CDR3 region of rearranged TCR beta genes. The amplified TCR beta libraries were sequenced on the Illumina HiSeq System as 87-base-pair reads. The paper's data handling went like this. In a later analysis, tens of millions of unique TCR beta chains were counted across the roughly 670 repertoires, and approximately 9.9 million of these chains were shared by at least two donors. Raw reads were error-corrected and collapsed into unique sequences with a nearest-neighbor algorithm that merged closely related sequences to remove PCR and sequencing errors. CDR3 sequences were aligned to IMGT reference sequences to assign V, D and J gene segments. Each retained sequence needed at least a six-nucleotide match to both a V gene segment and a J gene segment. Rearrangements were called productive when the CDR3 lacked stop codons and stayed in frame with V and J; all others were non-productive. CDR3 was defined by IMGT convention, running from the second conserved V-encoded cysteine to the conserved J-encoded phenylalanine. The earlier analysis of 500 to 650 of the donors excluded any sequence lacking an unambiguous match to a single V gene segment. An earlier analysis of fewer than 750 of the donors called V segments functional above 56.7% productive rearrangements and segregating when the between-donor standard deviation exceeded 5%. To diagnose cytomegalovirus status from the catalog of TCR beta chain sequences, a statistical classification framework was built. A later analysis assigned V and J genes by comparing TCR nucleotide sequences with IMGT/GENE-DB human TR gene sequences. The TCRdist pipeline was used in a later analysis to assign CDR3 sequences and most-parsimonious VDJ recombination scenarios. A later analysis defined each TCR beta chain by its CDR3 amino acid sequence plus V-gene family, and excluded reads lacking a unique V-gene family. A later analysis removed several hundred highly shared, low-generation-probability nucleotide sequences to deal with suspected cross-contamination and a sequencing artifact. A later analysis calculated a clonal expansion index for each public chain from normalized within-repertoire ranks of inferred template counts. In a later analysis, generation probabilities were computed with a VDJ recombination model fitted to out-of-frame rearrangements, and the resulting probabilities were checked against IGoR. In a later analysis, TCR-TCR, TCR-HLA and TCR-CMV co-occurrence was scored with hypergeometric tests, and a repertoire-size bias correction was applied to TCR pairs. False discovery rates were estimated in a later analysis by permuting HLA or CMV assignments 20 times. In a later analysis, co-occurring TCRs were grouped using DBSCAN, with TCRdist sequence similarity added in when clustering inside HLA-allele-positive subsets. For co-occurrence clustering, repertoires with fewer than 30,000 or more than 120,000 public chains were excluded, along with a handful of repertoires with anomalous nucleotide sharing. TCRdb took this table from immuneACCESS and kept in-frame rearrangements with V and J called. Such tables lack part of the clones; where checked against another copy, unresolved V genes explain under half of the gap, and the rest is unexplained. From that table come the V and J calls and clone size; the DNA was used to work out D and trimming. The sample's table lists a count of around 31,000 clones. The ten most abundant clones make up 4.5% to 5.5% of the sample.

The cohort comprised around 700 healthy bone marrow donors. Cohort members were all nominally healthy when sampled, although unrecorded immune exposures were likely present. The donor was CMV seronegative and was included in the group of about 350 seronegative cohort members. A peripheral blood sample was provided by each donor, and peripheral blood mononuclear cells were used for TCR beta sequencing. The Qiagen DNeasy Blood Extraction Kit was used to extract genomic DNA from the blood cell samples. Taken from cysteine to phenylalanine, the CDR3 has 14 residues. Just the 42-base CDR3 DNA is kept, in frame starting at base 1. CDR1 and CDR2, per the germline V gene, are MDHEN and SYDVKM. Trimming leaves V shorter by 6 bases and J shorter by 7 bases, with the junction holding 8 bases beyond the gene matches. Turning to this clone: Its antigen target is currently unknown.

This clonotype was sampled from a female donor in good health and CMV-seronegative. The specimen sequenced was PBMCs. Here the chain combines TRBV28 and TRBJ1-4; 7 nucleotides in the junction match TRBD1. CDR3 loop: CASSRQGGSEKLFF. In nucleotides, the sequence is TGTGCCAGCAGCCGTCAGGGGGGAAGTGAAAAACTGTTTTTT.